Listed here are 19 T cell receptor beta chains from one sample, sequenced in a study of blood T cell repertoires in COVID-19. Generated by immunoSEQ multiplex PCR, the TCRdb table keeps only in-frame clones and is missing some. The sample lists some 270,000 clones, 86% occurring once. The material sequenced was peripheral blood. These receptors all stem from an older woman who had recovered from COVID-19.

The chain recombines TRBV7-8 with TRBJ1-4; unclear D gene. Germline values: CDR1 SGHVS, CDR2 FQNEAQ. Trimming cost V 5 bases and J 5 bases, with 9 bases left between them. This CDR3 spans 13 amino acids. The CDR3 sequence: CASSRGGNEKLFF. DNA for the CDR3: TGTGCCAGCAGCCGCGGAGGGAATGAAAAACTGTTTTTT. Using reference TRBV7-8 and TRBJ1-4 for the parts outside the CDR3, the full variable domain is GAGVSQSPRYKVAKRGQDVALRCDPISGHVSLFWYQQALGQGPEFLTYFQNEAQLDKSGLPSDRFFAERPEGSVSTLKIQRTQQEDSAVYLCASSRGGNEKLFFGSGTQLSVL.

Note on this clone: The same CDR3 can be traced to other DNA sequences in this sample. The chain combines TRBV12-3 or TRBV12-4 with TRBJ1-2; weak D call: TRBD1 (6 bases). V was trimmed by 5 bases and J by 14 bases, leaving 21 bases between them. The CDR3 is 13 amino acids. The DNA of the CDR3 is TGTGCCAGCAGTCTGGAACCCGGGACACTAGCGACCTTC. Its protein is CASSLEPGTLATF.

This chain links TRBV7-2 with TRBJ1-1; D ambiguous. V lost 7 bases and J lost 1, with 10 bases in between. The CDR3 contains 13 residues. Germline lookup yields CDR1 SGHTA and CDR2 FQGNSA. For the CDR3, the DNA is TGTGCCAGCACCCTCCTAAGGAACACTGAAGCTTTCTTT. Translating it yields CASTLLRNTEAFF.

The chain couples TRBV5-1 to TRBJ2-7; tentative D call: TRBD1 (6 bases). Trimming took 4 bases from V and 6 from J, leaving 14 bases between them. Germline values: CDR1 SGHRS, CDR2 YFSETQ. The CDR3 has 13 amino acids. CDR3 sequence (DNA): TGCGCCAGCAGCCTACAGGGTAGAAGCGAGCAGTACTTC. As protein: CASSLQGRSEQYF. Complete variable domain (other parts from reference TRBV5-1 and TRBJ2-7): KAGVTQTPRYLIKTRGQQVTLSCSPISGHRSVSWYQQTPGQGLQFLFEYFSETQRNKGNFPGRFSGRQFSNSRSEMNVSTLELGDSALYLCASSLQGRSEQYFGPGTRLTVT.

The CDR3 protein is CASSQGHFTEAFF. CDR3 nucleotides: TGTGCCAGCAGCCAAGGACATTTCACTGAAGCTTTCTTT. V is TRBV28 and J is TRBJ1-1; D possibly corresponds to TRBD1 (5 bases). The V gene lost 6 bases and the J gene lost 4 bases, with 12 bases spanning the gap. This CDR3 has 13 residues. Looked up from germline, CDR1 is MDHEN and CDR2 is SYDVKM.

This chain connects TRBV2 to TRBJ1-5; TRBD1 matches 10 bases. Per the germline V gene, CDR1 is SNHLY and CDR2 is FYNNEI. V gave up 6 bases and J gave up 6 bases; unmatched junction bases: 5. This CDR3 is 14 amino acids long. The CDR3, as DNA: TGTGCCAGCAGCGCCGGACAGGGGGTTCAGCCCCAGCATTTT. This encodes CASSAGQGVQPQHF. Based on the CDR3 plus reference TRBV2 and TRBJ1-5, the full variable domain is EPEVTQTPSHQVTQMGQEVILRCVPISNHLYFYWYRQILGQKVEFLVSFYNNEISEKSEIFDDQFSVERPDGSNFTLKIRSTKLEDSAMYFCASSAGQGVQPQHFGDGTRLSIL.

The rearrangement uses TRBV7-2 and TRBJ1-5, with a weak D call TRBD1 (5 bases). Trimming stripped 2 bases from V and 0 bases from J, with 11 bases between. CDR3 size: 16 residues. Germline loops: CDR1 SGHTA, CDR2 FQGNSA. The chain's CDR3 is CASSLQGWGSNQPQHF. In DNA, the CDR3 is TGTGCCAGCAGCTTACAGGGTTGGGGTAGCAATCAGCCCCAGCATTTT. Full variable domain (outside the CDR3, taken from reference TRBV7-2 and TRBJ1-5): GAGVSQSPSNKVTEKGKDVELRCDPISGHTALYWYRQSLGQGLEFLIYFQGNSAPDKSGLPSDRFSAERTGGSVSTLTIQRTQQEDSAVYLCASSLQGWGSNQPQHFGDGTRLSIL.

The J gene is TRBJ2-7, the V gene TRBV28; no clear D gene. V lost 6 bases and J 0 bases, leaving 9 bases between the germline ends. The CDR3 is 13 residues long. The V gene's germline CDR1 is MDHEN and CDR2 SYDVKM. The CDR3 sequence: CASSPTHSYEQYF. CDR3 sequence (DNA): TGTGCCAGCAGCCCGACACACTCCTACGAGCAGTACTTC.

Here the CDR3 DNA reads TGTGCCAGCTCACCATCAGGGGCCATCGGCTACGAGCAGTACTTC. Protein sequence: CASSPSGAIGYEQYF. The V call is TRBV18, the J call TRBJ2-7; D perhaps matches TRBD1 (6 bases). Looked up from germline, CDR1 is KGHSH and CDR2 is LQKENI. The CDR3 is made up of 15 amino acids. Trimming took 2 bases from V and 3 from J, leaving 14 bases between them. Full variable domain (missing parts from reference TRBV18 and TRBJ2-7): NAGVMQNPRHLVRRRGQEARLRCSPMKGHSHVYWYRQLPEEGLKFMVYLQKENIIDESGMPKERFSAEFPKEGPSILRIQQVVRGDSAAYFCASSPSGAIGYEQYFGPGTRLTVT.

Here the CDR3 DNA reads TGTGCCAGCAGTTACACCGCGGCGGGCTACACCTTC. Protein product: CASSYTAAGYTF. The gene calls are TRBV6-2 or TRBV6-3 and TRBJ1-2; D is undetermined. Trimming removed 2 bases from V and 8 bases from J, with 9 bases in between. The CDR3 is 12 residues long. Germline V gene data show CDR1 as MNHEY and CDR2 as SVGEGT.

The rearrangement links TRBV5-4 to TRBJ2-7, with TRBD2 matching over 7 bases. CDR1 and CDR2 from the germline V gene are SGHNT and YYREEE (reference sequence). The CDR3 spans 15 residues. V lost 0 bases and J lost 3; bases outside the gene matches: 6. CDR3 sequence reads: CASSLATGGGYEQYF. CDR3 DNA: TGTGCCAGCAGCTTGGCCACGGGCGGGGGCTACGAGCAGTACTTC.

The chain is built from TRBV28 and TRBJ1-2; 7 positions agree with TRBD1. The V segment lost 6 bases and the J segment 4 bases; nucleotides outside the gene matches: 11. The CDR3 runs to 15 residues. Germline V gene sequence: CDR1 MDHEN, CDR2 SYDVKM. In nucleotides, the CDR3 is TGTGCCAGCAGCACTTGGGACAGCCACTCCTATGGCTACACCTTC. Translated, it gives CASSTWDSHSYGYTF.

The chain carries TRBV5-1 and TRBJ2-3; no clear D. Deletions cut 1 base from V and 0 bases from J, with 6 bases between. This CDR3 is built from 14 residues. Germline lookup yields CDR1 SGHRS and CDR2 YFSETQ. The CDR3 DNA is TGCGCCAGCAGCTTGACGAGCAGCACAGATACGCAGTATTTT. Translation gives CASSLTSSTDTQYF.

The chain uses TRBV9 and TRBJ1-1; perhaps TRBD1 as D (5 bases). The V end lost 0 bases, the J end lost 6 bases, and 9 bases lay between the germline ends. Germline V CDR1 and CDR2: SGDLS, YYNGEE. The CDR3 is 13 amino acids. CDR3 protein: CASSVVGEAEAFF. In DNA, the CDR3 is TGTGCCAGCAGCGTAGTGGGGGAGGCTGAAGCTTTCTTT.

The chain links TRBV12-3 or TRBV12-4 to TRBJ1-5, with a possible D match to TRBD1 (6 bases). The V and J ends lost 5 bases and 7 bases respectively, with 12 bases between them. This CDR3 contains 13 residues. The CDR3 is CASSVIQGQPQHF. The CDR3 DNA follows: TGTGCCAGCAGTGTAATACAGGGACAGCCCCAGCATTTT.

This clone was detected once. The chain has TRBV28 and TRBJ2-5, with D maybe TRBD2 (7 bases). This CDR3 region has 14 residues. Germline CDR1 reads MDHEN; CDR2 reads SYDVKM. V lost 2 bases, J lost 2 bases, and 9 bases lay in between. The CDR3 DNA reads TGTGCCAGCAGTTTAGCGGGGGCACAAGAGACCCAGTACTTC. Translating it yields CASSLAGAQETQYF.

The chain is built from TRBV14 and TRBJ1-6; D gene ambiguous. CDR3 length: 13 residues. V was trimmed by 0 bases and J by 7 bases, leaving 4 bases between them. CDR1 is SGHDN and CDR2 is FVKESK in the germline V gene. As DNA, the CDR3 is TGTGCCAGCAGCCAAGATAGAAATTCACCCCTCCACTTT. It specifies CASSQDRNSPLHF.

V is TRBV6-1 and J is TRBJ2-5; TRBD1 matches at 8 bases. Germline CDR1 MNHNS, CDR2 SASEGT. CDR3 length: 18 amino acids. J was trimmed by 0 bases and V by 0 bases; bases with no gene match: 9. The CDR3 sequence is CASSEAAWTGSNQETQYF. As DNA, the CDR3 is TGTGCCAGCAGTGAAGCGGCCTGGACAGGGTCCAACCAAGAGACCCAGTACTTC.

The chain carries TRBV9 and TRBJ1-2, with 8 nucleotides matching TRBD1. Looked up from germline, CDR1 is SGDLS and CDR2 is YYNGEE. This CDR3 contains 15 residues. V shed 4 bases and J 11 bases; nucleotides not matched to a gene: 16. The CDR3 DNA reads TGTGCCAGCAGCCAGATCCCGCGGGACAGGCCAATATACACCTTC. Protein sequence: CASSQIPRDRPIYTF.